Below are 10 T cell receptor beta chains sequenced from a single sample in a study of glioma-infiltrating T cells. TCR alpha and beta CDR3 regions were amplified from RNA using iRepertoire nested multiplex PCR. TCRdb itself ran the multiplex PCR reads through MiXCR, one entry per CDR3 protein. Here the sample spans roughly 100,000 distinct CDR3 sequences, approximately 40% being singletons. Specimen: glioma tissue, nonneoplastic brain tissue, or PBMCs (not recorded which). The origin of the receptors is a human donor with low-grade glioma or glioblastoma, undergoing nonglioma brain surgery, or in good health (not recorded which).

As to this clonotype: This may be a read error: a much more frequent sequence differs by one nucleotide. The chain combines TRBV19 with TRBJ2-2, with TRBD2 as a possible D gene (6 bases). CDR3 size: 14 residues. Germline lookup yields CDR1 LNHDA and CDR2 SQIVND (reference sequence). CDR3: CASSIGQVTGEVFF. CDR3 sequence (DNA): TGTGCCAGTAGTATTGGGCAGGTCACCGGGGAGGTGTTTTTT.

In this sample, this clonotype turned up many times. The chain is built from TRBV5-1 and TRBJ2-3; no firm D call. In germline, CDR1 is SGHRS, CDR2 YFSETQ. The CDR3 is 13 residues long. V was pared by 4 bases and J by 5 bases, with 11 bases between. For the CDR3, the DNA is TGCGCCAGCAGCCCCGAATCTGTAGATACGCAGTATTTT. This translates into CASSPESVDTQYF.

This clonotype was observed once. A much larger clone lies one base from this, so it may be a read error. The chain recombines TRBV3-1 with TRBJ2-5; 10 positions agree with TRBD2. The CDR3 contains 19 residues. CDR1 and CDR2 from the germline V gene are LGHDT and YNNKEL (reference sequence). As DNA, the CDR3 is TGTGCCAGCAGCCAAATTGCGATAGCGGGAGGTATAGGTCAAGAGACCCGGTACTTC. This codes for CASSQIAIAGGIGQETRYF.

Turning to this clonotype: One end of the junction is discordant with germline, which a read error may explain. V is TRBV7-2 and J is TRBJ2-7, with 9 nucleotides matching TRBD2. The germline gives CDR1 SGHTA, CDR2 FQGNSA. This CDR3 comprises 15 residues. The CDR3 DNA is TGTGCCGGCAGCTGGACTAGCGCCCAATCCTACGAGCAGTACTTC. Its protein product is CAGSWTSAQSYEQYF.

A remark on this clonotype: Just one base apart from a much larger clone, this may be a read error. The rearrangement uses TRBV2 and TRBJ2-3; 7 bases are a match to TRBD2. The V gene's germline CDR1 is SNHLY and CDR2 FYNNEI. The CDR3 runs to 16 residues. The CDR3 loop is CASSPWTSEVTDTKYF. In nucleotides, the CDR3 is TGTGCCAGCAGTCCCTGGACTAGTGAAGTCACAGATACGAAGTATTTT.

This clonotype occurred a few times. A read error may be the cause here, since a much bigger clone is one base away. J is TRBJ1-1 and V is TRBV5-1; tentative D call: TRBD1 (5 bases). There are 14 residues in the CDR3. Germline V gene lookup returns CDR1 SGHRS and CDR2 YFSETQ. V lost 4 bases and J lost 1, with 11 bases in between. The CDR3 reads CASSMGRGNTEAFF. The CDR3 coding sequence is TGCGCCAGCAGCATGGGACGAGGGAACACTGAAGCTTTCTTT.

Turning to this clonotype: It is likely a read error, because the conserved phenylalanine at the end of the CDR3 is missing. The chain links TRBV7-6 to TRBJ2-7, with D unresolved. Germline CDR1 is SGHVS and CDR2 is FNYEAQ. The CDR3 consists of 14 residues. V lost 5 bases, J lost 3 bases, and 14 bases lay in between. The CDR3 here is CASSPLPTLYEQYL. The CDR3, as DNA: TGTGCCAGCAGCCCGCTCCCGACTCTCTACGAGCAGTACCTC.

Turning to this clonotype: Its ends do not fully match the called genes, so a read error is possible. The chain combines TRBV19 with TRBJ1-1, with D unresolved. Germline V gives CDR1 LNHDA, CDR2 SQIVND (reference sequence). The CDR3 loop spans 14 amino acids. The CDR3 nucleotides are TGTGCCTGTAGGACGGACGTAATGAACACTGAAGCTCTCTTT. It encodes CACRTDVMNTEALF.

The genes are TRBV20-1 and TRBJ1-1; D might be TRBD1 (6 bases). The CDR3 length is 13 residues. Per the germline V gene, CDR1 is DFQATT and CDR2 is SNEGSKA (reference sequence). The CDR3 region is CTATIQGNTEAFF. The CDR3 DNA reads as TGCACTGCAACCATACAGGGGAACACTGAAGCTTTCTTT.

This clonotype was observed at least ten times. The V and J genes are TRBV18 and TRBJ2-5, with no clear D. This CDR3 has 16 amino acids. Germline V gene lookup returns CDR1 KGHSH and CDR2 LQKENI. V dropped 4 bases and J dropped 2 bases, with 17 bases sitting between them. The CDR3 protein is CASSQETVIGQETQYF. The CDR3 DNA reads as TGTGCCAGCTCACAGGAGACGGTTATCGGACAAGAGACCCAGTACTTC.